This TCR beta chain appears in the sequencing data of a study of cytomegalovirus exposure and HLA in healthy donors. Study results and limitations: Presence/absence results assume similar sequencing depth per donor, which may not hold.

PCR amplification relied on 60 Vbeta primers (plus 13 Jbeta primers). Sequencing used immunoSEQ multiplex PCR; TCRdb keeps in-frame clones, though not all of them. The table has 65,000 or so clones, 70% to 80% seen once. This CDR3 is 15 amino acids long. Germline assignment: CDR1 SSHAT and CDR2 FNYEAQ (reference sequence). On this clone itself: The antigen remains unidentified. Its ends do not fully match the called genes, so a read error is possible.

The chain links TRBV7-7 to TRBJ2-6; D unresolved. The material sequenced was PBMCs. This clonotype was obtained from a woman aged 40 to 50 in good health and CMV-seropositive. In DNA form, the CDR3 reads TGTGCTAGCAGCCCAGGTGGTTCTGGGGCCAACGTCCTGACTTTC. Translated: CASSPGGSGANVLTF.